The T cell receptor (beta chain) under discussion was sequenced for a study of regulatory T cells in long-lasting Graves disease. This sample's time point: newly diagnosed GD, antithyroid drugs for less than 3 months. From RNA extracted from PBMCs, the TCR library was made. Arm-PCR with iRepertoire HTBI primers amplified the CDR3 regions for these TCR beta libraries. TCRdb passed the multiplex PCR reads through MiXCR, listing each CDR3 protein once. The table has hundreds of thousands of distinct CDR3 sequences, 14% to 15% seen once. Per germline, CDR1 KGHSH and CDR2 LQKENI. The CDR3 loop spans 15 amino acids. V lost 1 base, J lost 3 bases, and 10 bases lay in between. These sequences were also reported in another study, on T cells in Graves' hyperthyroidism and ophthalmopathy. According to that study: Blood held most thyroid clonotypes expanded above 0.001 frequency.

The genes are TRBV18 and TRBJ1-5; D is perhaps TRBD1 (6 bases). This clonotype was sampled from a woman aged 40 to 50 with Graves disease. The sequencing used peripheral blood mononuclear cells (PBMCs), collected at new diagnosis, from a patient treated with antithyroid drugs. The CDR3: CASSPQGVINQPQHF. CDR3 sequence (DNA): TGTGCCAGCTCACCACAGGGGGTGATCAATCAGCCCCAGCATTTT.